This passage covers 16 T cell receptor beta chains from one sample sequenced in a study of beta chain features in type 1 diabetes (dated 2018 in TCRdb). Library preparation employed the immunoSEQ multiplex PCR assay. The entire amount of isolated RNA was reverse transcribed using the High Capacity cDNA Reverse Transcription Kit, so the sequenced TCRB transcripts were expressed ones. TCRdb re-hosts the immuneACCESS table, in-frame sequences only. Its copies lack some clones; in the studies checked, an unresolved V gene accounts for under half of them, and the cause for the rest is not known. This sample comprises more than 350,000 clones, over 9.5% of them detected only once. The top ten hold approximately 0.05% of the sample. The sequenced sample was naive CD4+ T cells from blood. This sample's cell subset or site label indicates: true naive CD4+ T cells. The receptors shown here come from a woman under 30 in good health.

This clone was observed a few times. The V gene is TRBV10-3, the J gene TRBJ2-7; tentative D call: TRBD2 (7 bases). Germline CDR1 is ENHRY and CDR2 is SYGVKD. V was cut by 4 bases and J by 1 base, with 14 bases left in between. The CDR3 is 15 residues long. The chain's CDR3 is CAISAGGDRSYEQYV. CDR3 DNA: TGTGCCATCAGTGCGGGGGGCGATCGGTCCTACGAGCAGTACGTC.

The J gene is TRBJ2-3, the V gene TRBV10-3, with unresolved D. Germline V gene lookup returns CDR1 ENHRY and CDR2 SYGVKD. The CDR3 contains 13 residues. The ends were cut back, 3 bases at V and 6 bases at J, with 10 bases in the middle. CDR3 DNA sequence: TGTGCCATCAGTGACGCTGCAGCGGATACGCAGTATTTT. Translated, it gives CAISDAAADTQYF.

The J gene is TRBJ1-2, the V gene TRBV15; 7 bases fit TRBD1. This CDR3 region has 17 residues. V lost 0 bases and J lost 1; bases outside the gene matches: 8. Germline loops: CDR1 LNHNV, CDR2 YYDKDF (reference sequence). The CDR3 coding sequence is TGTGCCACCAGCAGAGATCACAGGGGAGACAGTAACTATGGCTACACCTTC. This codes for CATSRDHRGDSNYGYTF. The full variable domain, completed using reference TRBV15 and TRBJ1-2, is DAMVIQNPRYQVTQFGKPVTLSCSQTLNHNVMYWYQQKSSQAPKLLFHYYDKDFNNEADTPDNFQSRRPNTSFCFLDIRSPGLGDTAMYLCATSRDHRGDSNYGYTFGSGTRLTVV.

This clone was seen only once. The rearrangement uses TRBV4-2 and TRBJ1-2; D is undetermined. In germline, CDR1 is LGHNA, CDR2 YNFKEQ. The V and J ends lost 4 bases and 3 bases respectively, with 9 bases between them. The CDR3 covers 13 residues. The CDR3 coding sequence is TGTGCCAGCAGCCCCCCTCGGGACTATGGCTACACCTTC. This encodes CASSPPRDYGYTF.

The table lists this clone with a few counts. The chain joins TRBV7-2 to TRBJ2-4; possibly TRBD1 or TRBD2 for D (5 bases each). CDR3 length: 17 amino acids. Germline CDR1 is SGHTA and CDR2 is FQGNSA. Trimming removed 2 bases from V and 0 bases from J, with 14 bases in between. This chain's CDR3 is CASSLQSGRLAKNIQYF. For the CDR3, the DNA is TGTGCCAGCAGCTTACAGTCGGGGCGACTAGCCAAAAACATTCAGTACTTC.

Notes on this clone: This same CDR3 is encoded by further DNA sequences in the sample. The V gene is TRBV7-2, the J gene TRBJ2-1; D is perhaps TRBD1 (5 bases). Per germline, CDR1 SGHTA and CDR2 FQGNSA. V was pared by 6 bases and J by 0 bases, with 6 bases between. CDR3 length equals 13 residues. The CDR3 sequence: CASRGLSYNEQFF. The CDR3 DNA sequence: TGTGCCAGCAGGGGGCTCTCCTACAATGAGCAGTTCTTC.

V is TRBV5-4 and J is TRBJ2-1; 7 bases are a match to TRBD2. V dropped 4 bases and J dropped 7; count of bases not matched to a gene: 20. The V gene's germline CDR1 is SGHNT and CDR2 YYREEE (reference sequence). This CDR3 region has 18 residues. DNA of the CDR3: TGTGCCAGCAGCCCCAAACGATCCGGGACTACCCTTTGGAATGAGCAGTTCTTC. Amino acids: CASSPKRSGTTLWNEQFF.

In this sample, this clone turned up a few times. The chain uses TRBV5-1 and TRBJ2-1; 7 bases agree with TRBD1. The CDR3 sequence is 15 residues long. V lost 2 bases to trimming and J lost 5 bases; unmatched junction nucleotides: 7. The germline V gene encodes CDR1 SGHRS and CDR2 YFSETQ. The CDR3 region has the DNA TGCGCCAGCAGCTTCTTGGGACAGCTTAACAATGAGCAGTTCTTC. Protein sequence: CASSFLGQLNNEQFF.

This clone was detected only a few times. V usage is TRBV7-2 and J usage is TRBJ1-1, with D unresolved. The germline V and J ends were trimmed by 1 base and 7 bases, with 4 bases remaining between them. Germline V gives CDR1 SGHTA, CDR2 FQGNSA. This CDR3 is built from 11 residues. In DNA, the CDR3 is TGTGCCAGCAGCTTAGGGATTGAAGCTTTCTTT. Its protein product is CASSLGIEAFF.

This clone was observed a few times. V and J are TRBV7-2 and TRBJ2-5; D possibly matches TRBD1 or TRBD2 (5 bases each). Trimming shortened V by 5 bases and J by 5 bases, and 21 bases separated the two germline ends. The CDR3 length is 16 residues. CDR1 is SGHTA, CDR2 FQGNSA, per germline. The DNA of the CDR3 is TGTGCCAGCAGCCAAGATGGGACCAGTTCGGCGGAGACCCAGTACTTC. It yields the protein CASSQDGTSSAETQYF.

This clone appeared a few times. The chain links TRBV30 to TRBJ2-1; 11 bases map to TRBD2. This CDR3 has 21 residues. The germline V gene has CDR1 GTSNPN and CDR2 SVGIG (reference sequence). Losses at the gene ends were 3 bases for V and 8 bases for J; bases not matched to a gene: 27. The CDR3 nucleotides are TGTGCCTGGAGCCGGGACACTTTTTGGGAACCGACTAGCGGGACGTATCATGAGCAGTTCTTC. It specifies CAWSRDTFWEPTSGTYHEQFF.

This clone was found a few times. The V call is TRBV4-1, the J call TRBJ2-1; D remains unclear. V dropped 1 base and J dropped 3 bases, with 10 bases sitting between them. The CDR3 totals 15 residues. Germline assignment: CDR1 MGHRA and CDR2 YSYEKL. CDR3 amino acids: CASSQAWVVYNEQFF. Here the CDR3 DNA reads TGCGCCAGCAGCCAAGCGTGGGTGGTCTACAATGAGCAGTTCTTC.

This sequence joins TRBV6-5 and TRBJ2-1; D gene unclear. The CDR3 contains 14 residues. Germline CDR1 and CDR2: MNHEY and SVGAGI. V lost 6 bases to trimming and J lost 6 bases, with 15 bases between them. The CDR3 reads CASRRVGPPNEQFF. As DNA, the CDR3 is TGTGCCAGCAGAAGAGTCGGACCCCCCAATGAGCAGTTCTTC.

V usage is TRBV7-2 and J usage is TRBJ2-1, with TRBD1 identical over 11 bases. Germline assignment: CDR1 SGHTA and CDR2 FQGNSA. The CDR3 extends over 15 amino acids. With V trimmed by 5 bases and J by 3 bases, 3 bases remained unmatched. This CDR3 reads CASSPGTGGYNEQFF. The DNA for the CDR3 is TGTGCCAGCAGCCCCGGGACAGGGGGCTACAATGAGCAGTTCTTC.

V usage is TRBV9 and J usage is TRBJ2-5, with D unclear. The germline gives CDR1 SGDLS, CDR2 YYNGEE. V gave up 3 bases and J gave up 5 bases, with 8 bases separating them. There are 12 residues in the CDR3. CDR3 sequence (DNA): TGTGCCAGCAGCGACACACGGGAGACCCAGTACTTC. It encodes CASSDTRETQYF.

The rearrangement links TRBV29-1 to TRBJ1-1; D is possibly TRBD1 (5 bases). Trimming left V 4 bases short and J 9 bases short, with 18 bases between. Germline V gene sequence: CDR1 SQVTM, CDR2 ANQGSEA. This CDR3 has 13 amino acids. In DNA form, the CDR3 reads TGCAGCGTTGGAGGGCAGGGAAGCTCGAAAGCTTTCTTT. As protein: CSVGGQGSSKAFF.